This T cell receptor (beta chain) was identified in a study of T cells in Graves' hyperthyroidism and ophthalmopathy (dated by TCRdb to the late 2010s). Concerning the study at large: Peripheral blood samples were taken at the time of initial diagnosis, prior to any treatment. In addition, the study compared T-cell repertoires in thyroid tissue and in blood from roughly 6 Graves' hyperthyroidism patients. Prospective prediction of ophthalmopathy was tested in an independent validation cohort of some 20 hyperthyroidism patients and 17 patients who later progressed to ophthalmopathy. The paper reports TCR Vbeta CDR3 sequencing of over 120 peripheral blood samples: approximately 41 ophthalmopathy, some 80 hyperthyroidism and approximately 17 progressor patients. Following sampling, methimazole starting at 30 mg daily was given to hyperthyroidism patients, and high-dose intravenous methylprednisolone was given to ophthalmopathy patients. To identify distinguishing TCR V-J signatures, a discovery cohort of 100 patients was used, comprising 40 to 45 with Graves' ophthalmopathy and 57 with stable Graves' hyperthyroidism. For training and testing, the 100 or so patients in the discovery cohort were randomly divided in a 7:3 ratio.

From a lookup of the germline V gene, CDR1 and CDR2 are MDHEN and SYDVKM. The CDR3 contains 10 residues, cysteine and phenylalanine counted. Only the CDR3 DNA is retained, 30 bases long and in frame from the first base. The V end loses 10 bases and the J end loses 5 bases, and a stretch of 8 bases separates them. The TCR beta CDR3 regions were amplified from RNA transcripts. For the first round of RT-PCR on the TCR CDR3, the HTBI primer set was used together with the Qiagen OneStep RT-PCR kit. The libraries were constructed in a second round of multiplex PCR and then size-selected and purified. Libraries were sequenced paired-end with 100 bp reads on an Illumina HiSeq2000. In the source study's methods: SOAPnuke was used to process the raw data, throwing out any read that contained adapters or uncalled bases, had a mean Phred below 15, or lacked an exact constant-primer or identifier match. High-quality paired reads were merged using COPE v1.2.5, and each unique nucleotide sequence was defined as a clonotype. MiTCR v1.1 was used to align clonotypes to the IMGT TRBV, TRBD and TRBJ reference segments. The analysis included only V-J combinations with a frequency above 0.0001, which together covered around 99% of the repertoires. A TCS score was defined as the ratio between F50 (clonal expansion) and ExV (chaos), using BLOSUM62-based TCRdist between CDR3 peptides within each V-J. Welch's t-statistics and random forest reduced 500 to 550 V-J features to 10 to 15, which were used in a naive Bayes classifier (R e1071). The raw public reads went through TCRdb reprocessing: fastp at Q25, MiXCR clone calling, in-frame beta chains kept. Rows merge per CDR3 protein into single entries with the most common DNA and genes. TCRdb assigned the V and J calls; the authors' analysis was not used. The sample records 350,000 to 450,000 distinct CDR3 sequences, 17% of which are singletons. Approximately 35% of the sample rests with the top ten.

Hyperthyroidism patients were newly diagnosed, with disease duration under 2 months, and aged 18 to 65 years. Exclusion was applied to patients with uncontrolled infections, other autoimmune diseases, pregnancy or lactation. Diagnoses were established on the basis of clinical symptoms, serum thyroxine and TRAb, thyroid ultrasound, and orbital computed tomography. For progressor patients, blood was drawn at the first diagnosis of hyperthyroidism, before any ophthalmopathy symptoms had appeared. PBMCs were separated from roughly 9.6 ml of fresh peripheral blood using Ficoll-Paque density gradient centrifugation. Progressor patients were defined as those initially diagnosed with Graves' hyperthyroidism in whom ophthalmopathy developed during follow-up. Total RNA was extracted with Trizol reagent, and quality was checked on an Agilent 2100 Bioanalyzer. This clonotype was counted ten times or more. Its antigen remains undetermined. No clone much larger than this one lies a single base away; base qualities are absent.

Findings and caveats that apply to the study as a whole: Most expanded thyroid clonotypes (frequency above 0.001) were also found in blood, which suggests that blood repertoires may mirror thyroid immune responses. Ophthalmopathy was separated from stable hyperthyroidism by a 13 V-J signature model, with approximately 85% sensitivity and about 81% specificity obtained in cross-validation and 80%/75% obtained in testing. During validation, the model predicted progression to ophthalmopathy a median of around six months ahead of onset, with approximately 70% sensitivity and 72.22% specificity. No statistical method was used to set the sample size in advance, and investigators knew the group allocation.

The specimen was blood. The V and J segments used are TRBV28 and TRBJ2-5; the D gene remains uncertain. The source of this sequence is a woman aged 30 to 39 with Graves' hyperthyroidism that later progressed to Graves' ophthalmopathy. CDR3 loop: CATRLETQYF. In nucleotides, the sequence is TGTGCCACCCGACTGGAGACCCAGTACTTC.